The subject of this entry is one T cell receptor beta chain. The CDR3 has 19 amino acids. The V and J ends lost 2 bases and 3 bases respectively, with 24 bases between them. Germline CDR1 and CDR2: LGHDT and YNNKEL (reference sequence). Clones were read by immunoSEQ multiplex PCR, and TCRdb kept only the in-frame ones, dropping some. The table has 300,000 to 400,000 clones, over 85% seen once. Time point: blood from clinic visit 5 months post-surgery; TSC patient then seizure free. Only cases whose brain tissue showed the highest T cell transcript signatures were sequenced. Before surgery, patients took at least one anti-epileptic drug. The data derive from a study of brain T cells in children with intractable seizures.

The sequence derives from a boy under two years old with tuberous sclerosis and intractable seizures. The chain joins TRBV3-1 (or the pseudogene TRBV3-2) to TRBJ2-3, with D perhaps TRBD1 or TRBD2 (6 bases each). This material consisted of peripheral blood, taken 4 to 6 months after surgery. CDR3 amino acids: CASSQPTWGAKENTDTQYF. The CDR3 DNA follows: TGTGCCAGCAGCCAACCAACGTGGGGGGCCAAGGAGAATACAGATACGCAGTATTTT.